The rows below give T cell receptor beta chains drawn from one sample of a study of blood T cell repertoires in COVID-19. TCRdb keeps only in-frame clones here, not all; method: immunoSEQ multiplex PCR. The data show approximately 200,000 clones, 70% to 90% seen once. Sequenced: PBMCs or T cells enriched from blood (not recorded which). All receptors come from a man aged 30-40 years who had recovered from COVID-19. Each CDR3 is given without its conserved first and last residue. For some rows the clone size is stated as once, few or many, or as a class when expanded; others skip it.

j_call v_call clone_size cdr3_aa
TRBJ2-3 TRBV7-8 NA ASSPWGVGTDTQY
TRBJ2-2 TRBV6-5 NA ASTTGNTGELF
TRBJ2-5 TRBV2 once ASRFQGSTIETQY
TRBJ2-7 TRBV29-1 NA SVGFGGRMGFWEQY
TRBJ2-3 TRBV6-6 NA ASSQLLAGGYLVPTDTQY
TRBJ1-2 TRBV30 NA AWSVTTYGYT
TRBJ1-1 TRBV7-9 NA ASSRTGRGGTEAF
TRBJ1-1 TRBV18 NA ASSPDRGAF
TRBJ1-3 TRBV27 NA ASSSGRAGNTIY
TRBJ1-1 TRBV19 NA ASILDGDTEAF
TRBJ2-7 TRBV7-9 NA ASSSAQVNSYEQY
TRBJ1-1 TRBV2 few ASRVTGIGEAF
TRBJ1-4 TRBV16 NA ASTPSRGEKLF
TRBJ1-1 TRBV25-1 NA AAGRDTEAF
TRBJ1-3 TRBV15 NA ATSRDPDSGNTIY
TRBJ2-7 TRBV6-6 few ASSYETGTLYEQY
TRBJ1-1 TRBV18 once ASSPDYGMNTEAF
TRBJ1-1 TRBV4-2 NA ASSQGWGQTNTEAF
TRBJ1-5 TRBV2 NA ASTGTGSAQPQH
TRBJ1-3 TRBV6-1 NA ASSEKSVRDTIY
TRBJ2-5 TRBV6-5 NA ASNGLPGPEAQY
TRBJ1-6 TRBV28 NA ASTPARGWSPLH
TRBJ2-7 TRBV5-1 NA ASSFGSGSSYEQY
TRBJ2-3 TRBV7-2 NA ASRGGGTDTQY
TRBJ2-7 TRBV25-1 NA ASNDRSPEQY
TRBJ2-3 TRBV4-2 NA ASSQDLQGLDTQY
TRBJ2-6 TRBV4-2 NA ASSQDLAGAVGANVLT
TRBJ2-7 TRBV6-5 NA ASSPPHSYEQY
TRBJ1-1 TRBV5-1 NA ASSWTGPNTEAF
TRBJ1-5 TRBV4-3 NA ASSQARNSNQPQH
TRBJ2-5 TRBV19 NA ASRSGSQRETQY
TRBJ2-1 TRBV2 NA ASQGLFSYNEQF
TRBJ2-1 TRBV5-6 NA ASSAAGQGDNEQF
TRBJ2-3 TRBV5-4 NA ASSPVVGRANTQY
TRBJ1-2 TRBV12-3/TRBV12-4 NA ASSLVANYGYT
TRBJ2-7 TRBV19 NA ASSRLAASYEQY
TRBJ1-6 TRBV12-3/TRBV12-4 NA ASSLMENSPLH
TRBJ2-3 TRBV3-1/TRBV3-2 once ASSQDWETKTDTQY
TRBJ2-7 TRBV4-1 NA ASSQGDRSSYEQY
TRBJ2-7 TRBV19 NA ASSFSGSSYEQY
TRBJ2-7 TRBV10-1 once ASSEPRLAGSYEQY
TRBJ2-3 TRBV7-9 NA AVRGLSDTQY
TRBJ2-7 TRBV27 NA ASSLVSTSRSVYEQY
TRBJ1-6 TRBV5-8 once ASSSHAPLH
TRBJ2-5 TRBV9 NA ASSPRTGKETQY
TRBJ2-2 TRBV10-3 NA AIKGQPDTGELF
TRBJ2-5 TRBV7-2 NA ASSPGGSGKETQY
TRBJ2-7 TRBV3-1/TRBV3-2 NA ASGLGSGYEQY
TRBJ1-6 TRBV3-1/TRBV3-2 NA ASSQEGQPPGLLH
TRBJ2-5 TRBV7-2 NA ASSNRGGGETQY
TRBJ1-1 TRBV5-1 NA ASSRQMNTEAF